This T cell receptor beta chain was obtained from a study of monozygotic twins with cystic fibrosis. Points from the study as a whole: Clonality was generally low (median around 0.01), higher in the most severe patients. Co-twins had the most similar V usage for 13 of 16 pairs, J for 8. In this small cohort, shared CDR3 numbers showed no association with age, concordance or disease severity.

Germline trimming cut 7 bases from V and 2 bases from J; bases unmatched to any gene: 8. Germline assignment: CDR1 MDHEN and CDR2 SYDVKM. The CDR3 is 15 residues long. Clones were read by immunoSEQ multiplex PCR, and TCRdb kept only the in-frame ones, dropping some. The table records about 23,000 clones, around 97% of them present only once. On this clone itself: Its specificity is unknown.

This chain connects TRBV28 to TRBJ2-7, with TRBD2 matching 10 bases. The sequencing input was blood. The sequence was obtained from a girl aged 10 to 17 with cystic fibrosis. CDR3 coding DNA: TGTGCCAGCAATACCGGGACTAGCGTTCCCTACGAGCAGTACTTC. Residues: CASNTGTSVPYEQYF.